This T cell receptor beta chain was observed in a study of PD-L1 blockade in urothelial cancer. Study in general: Patients' atezolizumab regimen, 1,200 mg intravenously every 3 weeks, began in the mid-2010s. The study's findings and limits: Lower pretreatment blood TCR clonality, under the median, predicted better survival, researchers reported. Patients who had durable benefit saw their tumor-associated blood clones expand more at 3 weeks.

The diagnosis in patients was locally advanced or metastatic urothelial carcinoma. V was trimmed by 4 bases and J by 3 bases, leaving 6 bases between them. CDR3 length: 11 amino acids. The germline V gene encodes CDR1 DFQATT and CDR2 SNEGSKA (reference sequence). Details on this clone: What it binds is not known.

Generated by immunoSEQ multiplex PCR, the TCRdb table keeps only in-frame clones and is missing some. The table has roughly 84,000 clones, around 76% seen once. This specimen was PBMCs, taken around atezolizumab (anti-PD-L1) treatment. This receptor was identified in a man aged 65 to 85 with urothelial cancer. The rearrangement links TRBV20-1 to TRBJ1-1, with D possibly matching TRBD1 (6 bases). This chain's CDR3 is CSANRDTEAFF. DNA of the CDR3: TGCAGTGCTAACAGGGACACTGAAGCTTTCTTT.